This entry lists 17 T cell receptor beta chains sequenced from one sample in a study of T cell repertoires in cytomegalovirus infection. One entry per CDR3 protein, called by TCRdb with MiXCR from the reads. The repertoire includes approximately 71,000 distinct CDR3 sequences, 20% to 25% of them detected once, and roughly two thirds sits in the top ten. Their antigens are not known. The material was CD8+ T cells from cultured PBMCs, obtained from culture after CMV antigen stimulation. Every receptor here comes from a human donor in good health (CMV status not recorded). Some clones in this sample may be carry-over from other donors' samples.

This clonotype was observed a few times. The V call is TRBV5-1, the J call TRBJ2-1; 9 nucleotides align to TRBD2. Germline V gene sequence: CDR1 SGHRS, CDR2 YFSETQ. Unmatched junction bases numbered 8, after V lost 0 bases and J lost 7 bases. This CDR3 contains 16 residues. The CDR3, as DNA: TGCGCCAGCAGCTTGGCCGGGCGGGGGGGCAGGAATGAGCAGTTCTTC. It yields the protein CASSLAGRGGRNEQFF.

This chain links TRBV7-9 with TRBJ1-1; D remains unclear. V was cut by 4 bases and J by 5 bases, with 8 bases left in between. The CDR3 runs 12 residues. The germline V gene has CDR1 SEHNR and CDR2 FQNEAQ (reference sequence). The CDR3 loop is CASSSYGTEAFF. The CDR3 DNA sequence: TGTGCCAGCAGCTCTTATGGGACTGAAGCTTTCTTT.

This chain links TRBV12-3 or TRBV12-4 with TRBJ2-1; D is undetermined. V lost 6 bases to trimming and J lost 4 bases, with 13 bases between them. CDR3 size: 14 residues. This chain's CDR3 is CASSLGTPYNEQFF. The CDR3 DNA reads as TGTGCCAGCAGCCTCGGAACCCCTTACAATGAGCAGTTCTTC.

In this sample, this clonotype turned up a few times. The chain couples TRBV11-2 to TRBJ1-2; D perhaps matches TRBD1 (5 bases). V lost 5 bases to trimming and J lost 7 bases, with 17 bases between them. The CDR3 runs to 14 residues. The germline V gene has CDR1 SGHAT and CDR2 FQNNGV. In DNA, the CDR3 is TGTGCCAGCAGCCAAGGGACGCTCCCCGGTGGCTACACCTTC. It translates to CASSQGTLPGGYTF.

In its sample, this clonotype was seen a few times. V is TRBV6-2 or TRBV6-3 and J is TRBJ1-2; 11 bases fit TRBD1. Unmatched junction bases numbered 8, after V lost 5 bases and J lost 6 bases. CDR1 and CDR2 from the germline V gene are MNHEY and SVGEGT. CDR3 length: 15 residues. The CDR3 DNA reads TGTGCCAGCAGTCCTGGACAGGGGGCTCAGCATGGCTACACCTTC. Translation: CASSPGQGAQHGYTF.

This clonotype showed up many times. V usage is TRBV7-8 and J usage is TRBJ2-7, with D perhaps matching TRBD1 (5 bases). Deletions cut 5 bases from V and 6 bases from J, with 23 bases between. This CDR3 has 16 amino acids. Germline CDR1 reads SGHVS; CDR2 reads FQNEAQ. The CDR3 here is CASSLRTLISMGEQYF. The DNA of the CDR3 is TGTGCCAGCAGCCTACGGACATTAATATCCATGGGCGAGCAGTACTTC.

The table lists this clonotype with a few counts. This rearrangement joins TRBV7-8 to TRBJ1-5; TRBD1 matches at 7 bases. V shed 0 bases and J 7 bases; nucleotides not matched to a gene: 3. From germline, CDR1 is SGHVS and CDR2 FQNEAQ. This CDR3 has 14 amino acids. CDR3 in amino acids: CASSLATGLQPQHF. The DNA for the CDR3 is TGTGCCAGCAGCTTAGCGACAGGGTTGCAGCCCCAGCATTTT.

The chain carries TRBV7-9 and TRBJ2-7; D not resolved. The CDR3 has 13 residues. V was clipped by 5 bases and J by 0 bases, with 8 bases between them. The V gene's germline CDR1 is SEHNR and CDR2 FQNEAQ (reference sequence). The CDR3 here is CASSQESSYEQYF. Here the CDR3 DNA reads TGTGCCAGCAGCCAGGAAAGCTCCTACGAGCAGTACTTC.

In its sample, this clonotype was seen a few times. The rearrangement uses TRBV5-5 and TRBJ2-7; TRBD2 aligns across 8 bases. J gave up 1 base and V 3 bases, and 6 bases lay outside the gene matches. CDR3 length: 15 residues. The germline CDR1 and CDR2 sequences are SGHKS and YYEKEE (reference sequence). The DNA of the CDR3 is TGTGCCAGCAGCTACGGACTAGCAGAATCCTACGAGCAGTACTTC. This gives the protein CASSYGLAESYEQYF.

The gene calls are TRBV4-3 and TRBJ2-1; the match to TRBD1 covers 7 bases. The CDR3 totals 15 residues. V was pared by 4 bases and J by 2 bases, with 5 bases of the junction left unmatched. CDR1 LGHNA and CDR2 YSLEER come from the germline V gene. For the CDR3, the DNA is TGCGCCAGCAGCCGAGATGGACAGGCCTACAATGAGCAGTTCTTC. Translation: CASSRDGQAYNEQFF.

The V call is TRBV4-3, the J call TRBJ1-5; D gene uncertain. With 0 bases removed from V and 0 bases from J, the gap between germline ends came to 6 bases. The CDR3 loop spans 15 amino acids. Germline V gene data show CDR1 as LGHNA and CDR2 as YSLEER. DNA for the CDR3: TGCGCCAGCAGCCAAGACAGGTTTAGCAATCAGCCCCAGCATTTT. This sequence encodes CASSQDRFSNQPQHF.

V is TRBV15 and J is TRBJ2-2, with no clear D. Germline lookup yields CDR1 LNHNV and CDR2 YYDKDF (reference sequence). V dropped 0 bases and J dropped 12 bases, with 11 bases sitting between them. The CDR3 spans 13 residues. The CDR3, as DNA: TGTGCCACCAGCAGAGATTCAGGCATGAAGCTGTTTTTT. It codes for CATSRDSGMKLFF.

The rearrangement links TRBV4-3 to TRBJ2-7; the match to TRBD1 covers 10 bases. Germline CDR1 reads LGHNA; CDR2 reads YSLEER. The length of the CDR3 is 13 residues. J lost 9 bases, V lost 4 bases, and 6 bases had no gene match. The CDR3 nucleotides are TGCGCCAGCAGCCTCGGGACAGGGGACTCGCAGTACTTC. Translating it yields CASSLGTGDSQYF.

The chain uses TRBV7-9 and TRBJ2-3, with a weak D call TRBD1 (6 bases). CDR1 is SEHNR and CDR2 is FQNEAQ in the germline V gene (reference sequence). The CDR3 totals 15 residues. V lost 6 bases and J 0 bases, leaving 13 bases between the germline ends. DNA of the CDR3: TGTGCCAGCAGTTTCACGCAGGGGAGCACAGATACGCAGTATTTT. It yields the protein CASSFTQGSTDTQYF.

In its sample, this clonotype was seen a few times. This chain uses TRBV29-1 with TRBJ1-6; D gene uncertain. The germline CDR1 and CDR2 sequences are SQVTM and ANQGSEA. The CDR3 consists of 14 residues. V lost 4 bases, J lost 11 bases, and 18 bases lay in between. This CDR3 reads CSVGTRPRFTPLHF. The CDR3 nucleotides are TGCAGCGTTGGTACCCGACCACGTTTTACACCCCTCCACTTT.

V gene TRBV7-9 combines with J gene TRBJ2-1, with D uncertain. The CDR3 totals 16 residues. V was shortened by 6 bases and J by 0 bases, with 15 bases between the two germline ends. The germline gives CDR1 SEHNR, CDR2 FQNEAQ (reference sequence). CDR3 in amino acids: CASRGASPGSYNEQFF. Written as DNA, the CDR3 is TGTGCCAGCAGGGGCGCGTCCCCTGGCTCCTACAATGAGCAGTTCTTC.

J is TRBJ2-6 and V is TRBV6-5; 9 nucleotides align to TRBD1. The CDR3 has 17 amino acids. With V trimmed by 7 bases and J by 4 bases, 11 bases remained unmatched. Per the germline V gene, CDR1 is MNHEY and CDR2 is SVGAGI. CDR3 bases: TGTGCCAGCACCATCGGGACAGGGCCGGGAGGGGCCAACGTCCTGACTTTC. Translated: CASTIGTGPGGANVLTF.